Below are 31 T cell receptor beta chains sequenced from a single sample in a study of T cell responses to AZD1222 COVID-19 vaccine. Data came from immunoSEQ multiplex PCR; TCRdb stores just in-frame clones and leaves some out. Among around 180,000 clones listed, around 90% were seen once. Sequencing was performed on peripheral blood, taken 28 days after the second AZD1222 dose. The origin of the receptors is an adult who received the AZD1222 COVID-19 vaccine.

This clone was seen just once. The chain joins TRBV27 to TRBJ2-7; D is perhaps TRBD1 or TRBD2 (5 bases each). Germline CDR1 and CDR2: MNHEY and SMNVEV (reference sequence). Trimming took off 9 bases at V and 6 bases at J, with 21 bases between the two ends. The CDR3 is made up of 14 amino acids. The CDR3 spells CARPVGELGSEQYF. For the CDR3, the DNA is TGTGCCAGGCCCGTAGGGGAATTGGGGAGCGAGCAGTACTTC.

This chain connects TRBV6-5 to TRBJ2-7; D is unresolved. Germline V CDR1 and CDR2: MNHEY, SVGAGI. The CDR3 covers 14 residues. Trimming removed 2 bases at V and 0 bases at J, with 8 bases between. The CDR3 nucleotides are TGTGCCAGCAGTTACATGGGTCGCTCCTACGAGCAGTACTTC. This gives the protein CASSYMGRSYEQYF.

This clone has only one observation. This chain uses TRBV12-5 with TRBJ2-7; the match to TRBD1 covers 9 bases. After removal of 5 bases from V and 1 base from J, the junction contained 3 bases not matched to a gene. This CDR3 is built from 14 residues. Germline lookup yields CDR1 LGHNT and CDR2 FRNRAP. This chain's CDR3 is CASGPGQGSYEQYF. DNA of the CDR3: TGTGCTAGTGGTCCGGGACAGGGTTCCTACGAGCAGTACTTC.

The chain links TRBV5-6 to TRBJ2-7; perhaps TRBD1 as D (5 bases). The CDR3 extends over 14 amino acids. Germline-derived CDR1 and CDR2 are SGHDT and YYEEEE. Trimming stripped 2 bases from V and 6 bases from J, with 15 bases between. This chain's CDR3 is CASSFGLRGGEQYF. The CDR3 DNA is TGTGCCAGCAGCTTTGGGCTAAGGGGCGGCGAGCAGTACTTC. Full variable domain (rest looked up from reference TRBV5-6 and TRBJ2-7): DAGVTQSPTHLIKTRGQQVTLRCSPKSGHDTVSWYQQALGQGPQFIFQYYEEEERQRGNFPDRFSGHQFPNYSSELNVNALLLGDSALYLCASSFGLRGGEQYFGPGTRLTVT.

The V and J genes are TRBV7-3 and TRBJ2-1, with no clear D. The CDR3 has 14 residues. The germline V gene has CDR1 SGHTA and CDR2 FQGTGA. Trimming took 4 bases from V and 8 from J, leaving 15 bases between them. The CDR3 reads CASSSRRPGDEQFF. The CDR3 DNA reads as TGTGCCAGCAGCTCCAGAAGGCCGGGCGATGAGCAGTTCTTC.

The V and J genes are TRBV9 and TRBJ1-2, with D unclear. There are 13 residues in the CDR3. V was clipped by 0 bases and J by 4 bases, with 7 bases between them. The germline CDR1 and CDR2 sequences are SGDLS and YYNGEE. The CDR3 reads CASSVAVGYGYTF. The CDR3, as DNA: TGTGCCAGCAGCGTAGCTGTGGGCTATGGCTACACCTTC.

V gene TRBV9 combines with J gene TRBJ1-5; D is perhaps TRBD1 (6 bases). Germline V gives CDR1 SGDLS, CDR2 YYNGEE. The CDR3 contains 15 residues. With 5 bases removed from V and 2 bases from J, the gap between germline ends came to 14 bases. CDR3 protein: CASSSSTGRNQPQHF. The CDR3 nucleotides read TGTGCCAGCAGTAGTAGTACAGGGCGCAATCAGCCCCAGCATTTT.

The chain is built from TRBV30 and TRBJ1-5, with a possible D match to TRBD1 (5 bases). Germline CDR1 and CDR2: GTSNPN and SVGIG (reference sequence). The CDR3 runs to 13 residues. The V and J ends lost 2 bases and 6 bases respectively, with 11 bases between them. CDR3 protein: CAWSWQGLQPQHF. CDR3 nucleotide sequence: TGTGCCTGGAGTTGGCAGGGTCTTCAGCCCCAGCATTTT.

V is TRBV9 and J is TRBJ2-3; 8 bases are shared with TRBD1. J gave up 1 base and V 7 bases, and 5 bases lay outside the gene matches. There are 14 residues in the CDR3. Germline lookup yields CDR1 SGDLS and CDR2 YYNGEE. The CDR3 loop is CASAGQGGTDTQYF. Written as DNA, the CDR3 is TGTGCCAGCGCCGGACAGGGTGGCACAGATACGCAGTATTTT.

The chain couples TRBV20-1 to TRBJ1-5; D uncertain. The CDR3 runs to 13 residues. With 3 bases removed from V and 7 bases from J, the gap between germline ends came to 13 bases. Germline CDR1 is DFQATT and CDR2 is SNEGSKA (reference sequence). The CDR3 sequence is CSASYGGGQPQHF. In nucleotides, the CDR3 is TGCAGTGCTAGTTACGGAGGCGGACAGCCCCAGCATTTT.

The chain is built from TRBV28 and TRBJ2-2; TRBD2 is a possible D gene (6 bases). CDR3 length: 18 amino acids. Germline V gives CDR1 MDHEN, CDR2 SYDVKM. V dropped 10 bases and J dropped 0 bases, with 24 bases sitting between them. The CDR3 DNA is TGTGCCACCTCGAGACTGCGGGGACGGCACCCGAACACCGGGGAGCTGTTTTTT. This codes for CATSRLRGRHPNTGELFF.

Concerning this clone: Additional DNA sequences in this sample encode the identical CDR3. V is TRBV5-1 and J is TRBJ1-2; 8 positions agree with TRBD1. The CDR3 consists of 14 residues. With 2 bases clipped from V and 1 base from J, the junction kept 1 base outside the gene matches. Germline V gene data show CDR1 as SGHRS and CDR2 as YFSETQ. The CDR3 DNA reads as TGCGCCAGCAGCTTAGGACAGGGTAACTATGGCTACACCTTC. Translating gives CASSLGQGNYGYTF.

The chain recombines TRBV28 with TRBJ1-2; no definite D call. The length of the CDR3 is 11 residues. V lost 8 bases to trimming and J lost 2 bases, with 6 bases between them. Germline assignment: CDR1 MDHEN and CDR2 SYDVKM. In nucleotides, the CDR3 is TGTGCCAGCGGTCTAAACTATGGCTACACCTTC. This codes for CASGLNYGYTF.

The rearrangement joins TRBV19 to TRBJ2-3; weak D call: TRBD2 (6 bases). Between the trimmed V and J ends, which lost 6 bases and 11 bases, there was a span of 18 bases. Germline assignment: CDR1 LNHDA and CDR2 SQIVND (reference sequence). There are 13 residues in the CDR3. The CDR3 is CASRGVGTGGQYF. The CDR3 DNA is TGTGCCAGTAGAGGTGTGGGGACTGGGGGGCAGTATTTT.

The chain is built from TRBV7-2 and TRBJ1-2; 10 nucleotides line up with TRBD1. The V segment lost 1 base and the J segment 4 bases; nucleotides outside the gene matches: 3. Looked up from germline, CDR1 is SGHTA and CDR2 is FQGNSA. The CDR3 runs to 15 residues. The CDR3 protein is CASSLEGTGAYGYTF. CDR3 DNA sequence: TGTGCCAGCAGCTTAGAGGGGACAGGGGCCTATGGCTACACCTTC.

The rearrangement joins TRBV28 to TRBJ2-1, with 8 bases aligning to TRBD2. Looked up from germline, CDR1 is MDHEN and CDR2 is SYDVKM. The CDR3 spans 14 residues. The ends lost 3 bases at V and 10 bases at J; junction bases unmatched: 8. Here the CDR3 DNA reads TGTGCCAGCAGTTTTAAAGCGGGAGCGAGGGAGCAGTTCTTC. It is translated as CASSFKAGAREQFF.

The chain joins TRBV4-2 to TRBJ1-2; no clear D gene. The V end was cut by 0 bases, the J end by 5 bases, with 4 bases between. The V gene's germline CDR1 is LGHNA and CDR2 YNFKEQ. CDR3 length: 12 residues. CDR3: CASSQDMYGYTF. DNA for the CDR3: TGTGCCAGCAGCCAAGACATGTATGGCTACACCTTC.

The chain combines TRBV2 with TRBJ1-4; D gene ambiguous. Germline lookup yields CDR1 SNHLY and CDR2 FYNNEI. The V and J ends lost 9 bases and 3 bases respectively, with 11 bases between them. CDR3 length: 13 amino acids. The CDR3 nucleotides read TGTGCCAGTTCAGGCCCGGCTAATGAAAAACTGTTTTTT. This gives the protein CASSGPANEKLFF.

The chain carries TRBV28 and TRBJ1-2; D unresolved. V was shortened by 3 bases and J by 4 bases, with 9 bases between the two germline ends. Per the germline V gene, CDR1 is MDHEN and CDR2 is SYDVKM. This CDR3 is built from 13 residues. This CDR3 reads CASSFSSVYGYTF. The CDR3 nucleotides are TGTGCCAGCAGTTTTTCATCCGTCTATGGCTACACCTTC.

This chain connects TRBV10-3 to TRBJ2-7, with TRBD2 matching over 8 bases. The CDR3 consists of 14 residues. Germline-derived CDR1 and CDR2 are ENHRY and SYGVKD. Germline trimming cut 4 bases from V and 3 bases from J; bases unmatched to any gene: 5. The chain's CDR3 is CAISGPSGGYEQYF. The CDR3 region has the DNA TGTGCCATCAGTGGCCCCAGCGGGGGCTACGAGCAGTACTTC.

The rearrangement joins TRBV6-1 to TRBJ1-2; possibly TRBD1 for D (5 bases). There are 14 residues in the CDR3. Germline assignment: CDR1 MNHNS and CDR2 SASEGT. V gave up 3 bases and J gave up 5 bases, with 13 bases separating them. The CDR3 spells CASSDRDLLYGYTF. The CDR3 nucleotides are TGTGCCAGCAGTGACCGGGACTTGCTTTATGGCTACACCTTC.

The rearrangement joins TRBV4-1 to TRBJ2-5; no reliable D call. The germline V and J ends were trimmed by 5 bases and 1 base, with 14 bases remaining between them. Germline CDR1 and CDR2: MGHRA and YSYEKL. The CDR3 is made up of 15 amino acids. CDR3 DNA sequence: TGCGCCAGCAGCAAGAATACAGCGATCCAAGAGACCCAGTACTTC. It encodes CASSKNTAIQETQYF.

J is TRBJ1-6 and V is TRBV6-5; 7 bases line up with TRBD1. CDR3 length equals 14 residues. Per the germline V gene, CDR1 is MNHEY and CDR2 is SVGAGI. V shed 2 bases and J 7 bases; nucleotides not matched to a gene: 2. Here the CDR3 reads CASSYDRANSPLHF. In DNA, the CDR3 is TGTGCCAGCAGTTACGACAGGGCGAATTCACCCCTCCACTTT.

The chain joins TRBV7-2 to TRBJ2-5, with D possibly TRBD2 on 5 matching bases. CDR1 and CDR2 (germline): SGHTA, FQGNSA. There are 15 residues in the CDR3. Trimming removed 4 bases from V and 5 bases from J, with 17 bases in between. This CDR3 is CASSSQFGRGETQYF. The DNA for the CDR3 is TGTGCCAGCAGCTCCCAGTTCGGTCGAGGGGAGACCCAGTACTTC.

The chain has TRBV28 and TRBJ1-1; D possibly corresponds to TRBD1 (6 bases). V was pared by 7 bases and J by 3 bases, with 15 bases between. Germline V gives CDR1 MDHEN, CDR2 SYDVKM. The CDR3 consists of 14 residues. This CDR3 is CASKTGATDTEAFF. The CDR3, as DNA: TGTGCCAGCAAAACGGGGGCTACTGACACTGAAGCTTTCTTT.

This chain links TRBV5-1 with TRBJ2-7, with 7 bases that match TRBD1. V was clipped by 4 bases and J by 4 bases; unmatched bases: 8. The germline CDR1 and CDR2 sequences are SGHRS and YFSETQ. CDR3 length: 14 residues. The CDR3 nucleotides read TGCGCCAGCAGCGTAGGACAGGAATGGTACGAGCAGTACTTC. As protein: CASSVGQEWYEQYF. Together with reference TRBV5-1 and TRBJ2-7, the CDR3 gives the full variable domain: KAGVTQTPRYLIKTRGQQVTLSCSPISGHRSVSWYQQTPGQGLQFLFEYFSETQRNKGNFPGRFSGRQFSNSRSEMNVSTLELGDSALYLCASSVGQEWYEQYFGPGTRLTVT.

The chain employs TRBV7-8 and TRBJ1-6; a possible D gene is TRBD1 (5 bases). Germline assignment: CDR1 SGHVS and CDR2 FQNEAQ. Trimming took 4 bases from V and 7 from J, leaving 14 bases between them. The CDR3 runs 15 residues. In nucleotides, the CDR3 is TGTGCCAGCAGCTCCGGGACGCCGAGGAATTCACCCCTCCACTTT. Translated, it gives CASSSGTPRNSPLHF.

The chain employs TRBV7-9 and TRBJ2-1, with a tentative D call TRBD1 (6 bases). Trimming removed 3 bases at V and 10 bases at J, with 7 bases between. The CDR3 loop spans 11 amino acids. The germline V gene has CDR1 SEHNR and CDR2 FQNEAQ (reference sequence). The CDR3: CASSFQGEQFF. DNA of the CDR3: TGTGCCAGCAGCTTCCAGGGGGAGCAGTTCTTC.

The gene calls are TRBV2 and TRBJ2-7; the D gene is possibly TRBD2 (6 bases). There are 14 residues in the CDR3. V shed 8 bases and J shed 3 bases, with 17 bases lying between them. CDR1 and CDR2 from the germline V gene are SNHLY and FYNNEI. CDR3: CASQGGGKRYEQYF. In DNA form, the CDR3 reads TGTGCCAGCCAAGGCGGAGGGAAACGCTACGAGCAGTACTTC.

This chain joins TRBV28 and TRBJ1-1; 12 bases match TRBD1. This CDR3 contains 17 residues. V lost 5 bases, J lost 3 bases, and 10 bases stayed unmatched. Germline V CDR1 and CDR2: MDHEN, SYDVKM. Here the CDR3 DNA reads TGTGCCAGCAGTCGGGGACAGGGGGCACGGAGGTACACTGAAGCTTTCTTT. Its translation: CASSRGQGARRYTEAFF.

The chain combines TRBV7-2 with TRBJ2-1, with TRBD2 identical over 9 bases. Germline assignment: CDR1 SGHTA and CDR2 FQGNSA. V lost 6 bases, J lost 10 bases, and 10 bases stayed unmatched. CDR3 length equals 14 residues. The CDR3 here is CASRPGLARREQFF. The CDR3 coding sequence is TGTGCCAGCAGACCAGGACTAGCGAGGCGGGAGCAGTTCTTC.